This TCR beta chain was recorded in a study of spatial heterogeneity in lung cancer. The wider study: In tumor regions, TCR transcript counts tracked strongly with a T cell module score from matched bulk RNA-seq. Study findings and constraints: Tumor mutation count correlated with how many alpha and beta TCRs expanded intratumorally.

TCRdb processed the 5' RACE reads anew with MiXCR; each CDR3 protein has one entry. The sample contains 5,700 or so distinct CDR3 sequences, under 15% of which appear only once. At least ten counts were recorded for this clonotype. What it binds is unknown. Trimming removed 0 bases at V and 3 bases at J, with 5 bases between. The length of the CDR3 is 13 residues. Germline V gives CDR1 MGHRA, CDR2 YSYEKL. Time point meaning: sample taken at primary tumor resection. No cells were sorted before sequencing. The whole RNA sequenced was extracted from tumor, nontumor lung or frozen PBMC. V is TRBV4-1 and J is TRBJ2-5; the D is unclear. Sequencing used lung tumor tissue, obtained at surgery. The sequence was collected from a female donor with early-stage non-small cell lung cancer. The CDR3 spells CASSQEAEETQYF. CDR3 DNA sequence: TGCGCCAGCAGCCAAGAGGCGGAAGAGACCCAGTACTTC.